This T cell receptor beta chain derives from a study of blood T cell repertoires in COVID-19. The wider study: From the United States, Italy and Spain came samples of acute and convalescent COVID-19. T cells, B-cell-depleted T cells, or PBMCs provided the cDNA or gDNA that served as material.

Clones were sequenced by immunoSEQ multiplex PCR, and TCRdb holds only the in-frame ones, with some missing. The sample has 200,000 to 300,000 clones, just under 85% seen once. In this sample, this clone turned up a few times. What was sequenced was peripheral blood. The sequence was obtained from a woman aged 55 to 70 with active or convalescent COVID-19.

The CDR3 is CASSQGQSLRAFF. CDR3 nucleotides: TGTGCCAGCAGCCAGGGACAATCTTTAAGGGCTTTCTTT. V and J are TRBV3-1 (or the pseudogene TRBV3-2) and TRBJ1-1, with D tentatively TRBD1 (6 bases). Germline V lookup: CDR1 LGHDT, CDR2 YNNKEL (reference sequence). V lost 3 bases, J lost 11 bases, and 16 bases lay in between. This CDR3 contains 13 residues.